This T cell receptor (beta chain) is drawn from a study of blood T cell repertoires in COVID-19. TCRdb keeps only in-frame clones here, not all; method: immunoSEQ multiplex PCR. This table holds 85,000 to 120,000 clones, about 85% found once. This CDR3 comprises 13 residues. The J segment lost 5 bases and the V segment lost 4 bases, leaving 5 bases of the junction unmatched. Germline V gene data show CDR1 as SGHTA and CDR2 as FQGNSA. The sequenced sample consisted of peripheral blood. The source is a man aged 50 to 60 with active COVID-19. The J gene is TRBJ2-7, the V gene TRBV7-2; 7 nucleotides align to TRBD1. This CDR3 is CASSYRGRDEQYF. The CDR3 DNA reads as TGTGCCAGCAGCTACAGGGGTCGGGACGAGCAGTACTTC.